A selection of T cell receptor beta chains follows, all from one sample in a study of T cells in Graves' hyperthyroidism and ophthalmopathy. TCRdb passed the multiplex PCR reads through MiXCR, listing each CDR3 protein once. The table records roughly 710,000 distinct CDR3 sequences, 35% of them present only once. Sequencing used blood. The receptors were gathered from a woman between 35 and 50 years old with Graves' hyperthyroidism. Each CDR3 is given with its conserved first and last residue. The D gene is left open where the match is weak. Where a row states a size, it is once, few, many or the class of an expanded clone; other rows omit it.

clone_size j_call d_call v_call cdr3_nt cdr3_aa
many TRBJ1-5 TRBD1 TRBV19 TGTGCCAGTAGTACTGACAGGGGGGAAATAAATCAGCCCCAGCATTTT CASSTDRGEINQPQHF
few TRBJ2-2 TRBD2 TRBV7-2 TGTGCCAGCGAGCGGGGAGGGCGTAACACCGGGGAGCTGTTTTTT CASERGGRNTGELFF
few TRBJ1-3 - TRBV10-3 TGTGCCACCTCGTCGGGGGGCTCTGGAAACACCATATATTTT CATSSGGSGNTIYF
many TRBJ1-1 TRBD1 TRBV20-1 TGCAGTGCTGGGACAGAGGGGGCTGAAGCTTTCTTT CSAGTEGAEAFF
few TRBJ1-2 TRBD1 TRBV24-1 TGTGCCACCAGTGATCTCGACAGGGCCGTCGATGGCTACACCTTC CATSDLDRAVDGYTF
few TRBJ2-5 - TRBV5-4 TGTGCCAGCAGCACTCCGTTCCGGGGGCAAGAGACCCAGTACTTC CASSTPFRGQETQYF
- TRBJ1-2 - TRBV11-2 TGTGCCAGCAGCTTAGATCAAGCGCAGAACTATGGCTACACCTTC CASSLDQAQNYGYTF
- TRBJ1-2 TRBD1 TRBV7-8 TGTGCCAGCAGCATAGGACAGGGGCCGTTAGACACCTTC CASSIGQGPLDTF
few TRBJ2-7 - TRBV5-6 TGTGCCAGCAGCCGCCGGGACTCGGGCTACGAGCAGTACTTC CASSRRDSGYEQYF
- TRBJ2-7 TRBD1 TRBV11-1 TGTGCCAGCAGCTACCGGGGACAGGGGGCTTTCTACGAGCAGTACTTC CASSYRGQGAFYEQYF